These T cell receptor beta chains were read from a single sample in a study of T-cell reconstitution after alpha-beta-depleted transplantation in children. From the PCR reads, TCRdb called clonotypes with MiXCR, one entry per CDR3 protein. The sample lists 600,000 to 700,000 distinct CDR3 sequences; 16% were seen once. This specimen was PBMCs from the stem cell graft donor, taken from the stem cell graft. The origin of the receptors is a human donor who donated a stem cell graft to a child with acute myeloid leukemia. Each CDR3 is given with its conserved first and last residue. Fields, in order: V gene, CDR3 length, J gene, CDR3 protein.

>TRBV6-5|12|TRBJ1-1
CASGRGGTEAFF
>TRBV12-3/TRBV12-4|13|TRBJ1-1
CASSRDRVTEAFF
>TRBV7-2|13|TRBJ2-7
CASSPGSFDEQYF
>TRBV12-3/TRBV12-4|16|TRBJ2-1
CASSPRTSGGHNEQFF
>TRBV6-5|16|TRBJ1-5
CASSWVGIHSNQPQHF
>TRBV7-9|15|TRBJ2-1
CASSPRQMHMNEQFF
>TRBV20-1|13|TRBJ2-1
CSAPDPSDNEQFF
>TRBV24-1|13|TRBJ2-1
CATTGDSYNEQFF
>TRBV5-1|14|TRBJ1-6
CASSLGGHDSPLHF
>TRBV4-1|15|TRBJ1-3
CASSQLALSGNTIYF
>TRBV24-1|14|TRBJ2-7
CATSDRHSFDEQYF
>TRBV11-3|15|TRBJ1-2
CASSLGRAELYGYTF
>TRBV11-2|16|TRBJ2-6
CASSSRQPLPVNVLTF
>TRBV24-1|12|TRBJ2-5
CATSDPDSTQYF
>TRBV25-1|16|TRBJ1-1
CASSEYFPQRNTEAFF
>TRBV6-2/TRBV6-3|13|TRBJ2-7
CASSRTEDYEQYF
>TRBV12-3/TRBV12-4|15|TRBJ2-2
CASRYRVMNTGELFF
>TRBV4-1|15|TRBJ1-1
CASSQKGLLNTEAFF
>TRBV15|15|TRBJ2-2
CATSRDRTGAGELFF
>TRBV10-3|16|TRBJ1-1
CAISESPGQVNTEAFF
>TRBV7-3|14|TRBJ2-3
CASSLNPRVGTQYF
>TRBV7-3|14|TRBJ2-1
CASSVGTGRNEQFF
>TRBV20-1|15|TRBJ2-3
CSATPTQGITDTQYF
>TRBV11-1|13|TRBJ2-7
CASSLGRKYEQYF
>TRBV7-8|14|TRBJ2-2
CASSSPPPTGELFF
>TRBV5-1|15|TRBJ1-1
CASSLVGGRATEAFF
>TRBV7-9|13|TRBJ2-2
CASSPLDTGELFF
>TRBV5-6|15|TRBJ2-7
CASSNRDRTSHEQYF
>TRBV27|16|TRBJ1-3
CASSARTGTEGNTIYF
>TRBV20-1|17|TRBJ2-1
CSASAIGSGGAGDEQFF
>TRBV27|15|TRBJ2-7
CASSTTASYSYEQYF
>TRBV15|16|TRBJ2-3
CATSRRTGEVTDTQYF
>TRBV5-1|10|TRBJ2-1
CATRENEQFF
>TRBV6-6|12|TRBJ1-1
CASLGLNTEAFF
>TRBV12-5|13|TRBJ1-1
CASGLVQDTEAFF
>TRBV29-1|15|TRBJ2-1
CSGGGLSTIHNEQFF
>TRBV24-1|13|TRBJ2-3
CATQGPVPDTQYF
>TRBV20-1|15|TRBJ2-2
CSAPRQGLNTGELFF
>TRBV12-2|21|TRBJ1-1
CASRPILPLDRGRGVYTEAFF
>TRBV24-1|16|TRBJ2-1
CATSDFGDRAVNEQFF
>TRBV7-2|15|TRBJ2-7
CASSFAGGAGYEQYF